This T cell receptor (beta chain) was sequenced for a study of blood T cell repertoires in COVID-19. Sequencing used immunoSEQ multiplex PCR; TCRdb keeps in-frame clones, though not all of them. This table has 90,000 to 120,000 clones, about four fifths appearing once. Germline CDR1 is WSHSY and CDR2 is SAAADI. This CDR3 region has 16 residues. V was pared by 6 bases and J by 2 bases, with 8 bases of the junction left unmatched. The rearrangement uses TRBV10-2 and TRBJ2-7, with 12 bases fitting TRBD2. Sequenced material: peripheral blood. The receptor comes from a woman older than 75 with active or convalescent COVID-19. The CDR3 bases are TGCGCCAGCAGGTCCACCCTAGCGGGAGGGACCTACGAGCAGTACTTC. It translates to CASRSTLAGGTYEQYF.